The rows below give T cell receptor beta chains drawn from one sample of a study of CD8 T cells in Susac syndrome. TCRdb fed the immunoSEQ multiplex PCR reads into MiXCR, producing one record per CDR3 protein. This sample has approximately 170,000 distinct CDR3 sequences; about 90% occur once, and the top ten carry 0.065% to 0.085%. The sequenced sample was CD4+ T cells from PBMCs. The receptor source for this set is a human donor in good health. CDR3s include the opening cysteine and the closing phenylalanine or tryptophan. A D gene is named only where the DNA matches it firmly. Clone size appears in some rows only: once, few, many, or a class for an expanded clone.

CDR3 DNA	CDR3 protein	V gene	D gene	J gene	clone size
TGTGCCAGCTTGGGACAGACCTCCTATGGCTACACCTTC	CASLGQTSYGYTF	TRBV2	TRBD1	TRBJ1-2	once
TGTGCCAGCAGCTTAGATTGGGCGGACGGCGAGCAGTACTTC	CASSLDWADGEQYF	TRBV7-2	-	TRBJ2-7	-
TGTGCCAGCAGCTTAAGGCCCCAGGGGACTGAAGCTTTCTTT	CASSLRPQGTEAFF	TRBV7-8	-	TRBJ1-1	-
TGTGCCAGCAGCCAAAGGGGGGGGGATCTTGGCGGGGAGCTGTTTTTT	CASSQRGGDLGGELFF	TRBV4-2	-	TRBJ2-2	-
TGCAGTGCTAGCCGAAACAGGGGACAACCACCCGCTAACACTGAAGCTTTCTTT	CSASRNRGQPPANTEAFF	TRBV20-1	TRBD1	TRBJ1-1	-
TGCGCCAGCAGTCAACCTACGGGACTAGCGGGAGGGCCTAGGGAGCAGTACTTC	CASSQPTGLAGGPREQYF	TRBV23-1	TRBD2	TRBJ2-7	-
TGCAGTGCCTCCTCCCCCGGGGGATCGGGTGGCTACACCTTC	CSASSPGGSGGYTF	TRBV20-1	-	TRBJ1-2	-
TGCAGTGCTCGGGGGTTCGCTGACTATGGCTACACCTTC	CSARGFADYGYTF	TRBV20-1	-	TRBJ1-2	-
TGTGCCAGCAGTGCGGCAGGGAATAATGAAAAACTGTTTTTT	CASSAAGNNEKLFF	TRBV25-1	-	TRBJ1-4	-
TGTGCCAGCAGGACCGGACAGGGATATAATTCACCCCTCCACTTT	CASRTGQGYNSPLHF	TRBV6-5	TRBD1	TRBJ1-6	-
TGCGCCAGCAGCTTGGCGGGGGAATACCAAGAGACCCAGTACTTC	CASSLAGEYQETQYF	TRBV5-1	-	TRBJ2-5	-
TGTGCCAGCAGTGAGGCCTACGAGCAGTACTTC	CASSEAYEQYF	TRBV28	-	TRBJ2-7	few
TGCAGCGCCGAAGTTCAGGGGCGCGAGCAGTACTTC	CSAEVQGREQYF	TRBV29-1	-	TRBJ2-7	-
TGTGCCACCCTAGGGATGGATACGCAGTATTTT	CATLGMDTQYF	TRBV6-6	-	TRBJ2-3	-
TGCAGCGTTGAAGATCTCCGGCGGAACGAAGCTTTCTTT	CSVEDLRRNEAFF	TRBV29-1	-	TRBJ1-1	-
TGTGCCAGCAACTTAGGGCGGGGGGGGCCAGATACGCAGTATTTT	CASNLGRGGPDTQYF	TRBV28	TRBD2	TRBJ2-3	-
TGCGCCAGCAGTCAAAACATTCAGTACTTC	CASSQNIQYF	TRBV23-1	-	TRBJ2-4	-
TGTGCCAGCAGCTTCTTTTTCGGCGGGAGCTACAATGAGCAGTTCTTC	CASSFFFGGSYNEQFF	TRBV5-6	TRBD2	TRBJ2-1	-
TGTGCCAGCAGCCATGGAGGGGACACCGGGGAGCTGTTTTTT	CASSHGGDTGELFF	TRBV5-5	-	TRBJ2-2	-
TGTGCCTGGGGGGACATCAACTACGAGCAGCACTTC	CAWGDINYEQHF	TRBV30	-	TRBJ2-7	-
TGCAGTGCTGGGGGAGGCACTAGCGGGTCCTCGTCGGCAGATACGCAGTATTTT	CSAGGGTSGSSSADTQYF	TRBV20-1	TRBD2	TRBJ2-3	-
TGTGCCAGTAGTATAACAAATGAAGCTTTCTTT	CASSITNEAFF	TRBV19	-	TRBJ1-1	-
TGCGCCAGCAGCCTCGGGACAGGGGAGCTCGAGCAGTACTTC	CASSLGTGELEQYF	TRBV5-1	TRBD1	TRBJ2-7	-
TGTGCCAGTCTCCCGGGACACGTCTCTGGAAACACCATATATTTT	CASLPGHVSGNTIYF	TRBV19	-	TRBJ1-3	-
TGTGCCAGCAGTTACACCGTCACACTGAACACTGAAGCTTTCTTT	CASSYTVTLNTEAFF	TRBV6-2/TRBV6-3	-	TRBJ1-1	-
TGTGCCAGCAGCTTAAATTTGGAACACGAGCAGTACTTC	CASSLNLEHEQYF	TRBV11-2	-	TRBJ2-7	-
TGCGCCAGCAGTTGGGACAGGGAAAATTCACCCCTCCACTTT	CASSWDRENSPLHF	TRBV5-1	TRBD1	TRBJ1-6	-
TGTGCCAGCAGAAACCCCGGGGAGCTGTTTTTT	CASRNPGELFF	TRBV12-3/TRBV12-4	-	TRBJ2-2	-
TGTGCTAGCAGCCCCACATGGGAGGGGGAGCTGTTTTTT	CASSPTWEGELFF	TRBV7-7	-	TRBJ2-2	-
TGTGCCAGCATGGGTTGGAAAGGGGACGGGGAGCTGTTTTTT	CASMGWKGDGELFF	TRBV12-3/TRBV12-4	-	TRBJ2-2	-
TGTGCCAGCAGCACCCCCGGGGTCAATGAGCAGTTCTTC	CASSTPGVNEQFF	TRBV5-4	-	TRBJ2-1	-
TGTGCCTGGAGCCGGACAGGGGATGGCTACACCTTC	CAWSRTGDGYTF	TRBV30	TRBD1	TRBJ1-2	-
TGCGCCAGCAGCTCGGGACAGGGCCTCAACTACGAGCAGTACTTC	CASSSGQGLNYEQYF	TRBV5-1	TRBD1	TRBJ2-7	-
TGTGCCAGCAGTACAATACCGGAACCCCAAGAGACCCAGTACTTC	CASSTIPEPQETQYF	TRBV6-2/TRBV6-3	-	TRBJ2-5	-
TGCGCCAGCACCAAGGACACTTCGAGCTCCTACAATGAGCAGTTCTTC	CASTKDTSSSYNEQFF	TRBV10-1	-	TRBJ2-1	-
TGCAGTGCTTTAATGCCACAGGGGGGCAAGCCCTACGAGCAGTACTTC	CSALMPQGGKPYEQYF	TRBV20-1	TRBD1	TRBJ2-7	-
TGTGCCAGCAGCCCTGGACGGGGCACCGGGGAGCTGTTTTTT	CASSPGRGTGELFF	TRBV7-9	-	TRBJ2-2	-
TGTGCCAGTAGTAGCGGACAGGGATGGTCTGAAGCTTTCTTT	CASSSGQGWSEAFF	TRBV19	TRBD1	TRBJ1-1	-
TGTGCCCGCCAGCACTCTGGGGCCAACGTCCTGACTTTC	CARQHSGANVLTF	TRBV30	-	TRBJ2-6	once
TGTGCCAGCAGGACCGCGACAGGGGATTCCCACGAGCAGTACTTC	CASRTATGDSHEQYF	TRBV6-6	TRBD1	TRBJ2-7	-
TGCAGTGCTAGAGCGCTAGATACGCAGTATTTT	CSARALDTQYF	TRBV20-1	-	TRBJ2-3	-
TGCGCCAGCAGCCAAGGTCTACAGGGGAACTGGTACGAGCAGTACTTC	CASSQGLQGNWYEQYF	TRBV4-1	TRBD1	TRBJ2-7	few
TGTGCCAGCAGCATGGGGGGCGGTTACGAGCAGTACTTC	CASSMGGGYEQYF	TRBV5-6	-	TRBJ2-7	-
TGTGCCAGCAGCCGGGTACGGATCGGGACTTTGAACACCGGGGAGCTGTTTTTT	CASSRVRIGTLNTGELFF	TRBV14	-	TRBJ2-2	-
TGTGCCAGCGCAAGGGCAGGGAACTATGGCTACACCTTC	CASARAGNYGYTF	TRBV19	-	TRBJ1-2	-